This T cell receptor beta chain stems from a study of response to subunit inactivated influenza vaccine. The germline V and J ends were trimmed by 5 bases and 0 bases, with 8 bases remaining between them. The CDR3 is made up of 14 amino acids. This clonotype has a count of ten or more. TCRdb passed the RT-PCR reads through MiXCR, listing each CDR3 protein once. This sample has about 610,000 distinct CDR3 sequences, with around 13% found just once. This chain uses TRBV12-3 or TRBV12-4 with TRBJ1-3; D is possibly TRBD1 (6 bases). The sequence was obtained from a man in his fifties or sixties who received an inactivated influenza vaccine. The specimen was PBMCs from blood, collected 11 to 12 days after vaccination. The CDR3 here is CASSRDNSGNTIYF. In nucleotides, the CDR3 is TGTGCCAGCAGTAGGGACAACTCTGGAAACACCATATATTTT.